Shown below are 32 T cell receptor beta chains from a single sample sequenced in a study of blood T cell repertoires in COVID-19 (dated by TCRdb to about 2020). The library was obtained by the immunoSEQ multiplex PCR assay. The clones in this table, taken by TCRdb from immuneACCESS, are in-frame only. Not every clone is retained; where verified, under half of the shortfall comes from an unresolved V gene, and the cause of the rest is unknown. The sample data list roughly 140,000 clones, and about 90% of these were observed just once. The ten largest clonotypes hold about 2.3% of the sample. Sequencing used peripheral blood. The receptors were sampled from a human donor in a cohort sampled during active COVID-19.

DNA of the CDR3: TGTGCCTGGAGTGCTGCCGAGTACCTCGAGCAGTACTTC. It specifies CAWSAAEYLEQYF. The rearrangement joins TRBV30 to TRBJ2-7; D gene ambiguous. The germline V and J ends were trimmed by 1 base and 6 bases, with 13 bases remaining between them. The CDR3 is 13 amino acids. Germline CDR1 and CDR2: GTSNPN and SVGIG (reference sequence).

The J gene is TRBJ1-2, the V gene TRBV7-2; 7 positions match TRBD1. Looked up from germline, CDR1 is SGHTA and CDR2 is FQGNSA. With 5 bases clipped from V and 8 bases from J, the junction kept 8 bases outside the gene matches. CDR3 length: 13 amino acids. Here the CDR3 reads CASSRQGLGGYTF. Written as DNA, the CDR3 is TGTGCCAGCAGCCGACAGGGATTGGGGGGCTACACCTTC.

The chain recombines TRBV18 with TRBJ2-2, with D maybe TRBD1 (5 bases). Germline CDR1 and CDR2: KGHSH and LQKENI. This CDR3 is 14 amino acids long. Trimming stripped 1 base from V and 6 bases from J, with 9 bases between. CDR3 DNA sequence: TGTGCCAGCTCACCACTTAGGGGCGCCGGGGAGCTGTTTTTT. Translated, it gives CASSPLRGAGELFF.

The J gene is TRBJ2-1, the V gene TRBV6-2 or TRBV6-3; the D gene is possibly TRBD2 (6 bases). CDR3 length: 11 amino acids. The germline gives CDR1 MNHEY, CDR2 SVGEGT. Trimming removed 7 bases at V and 9 bases at J, with 10 bases between. The CDR3 spells CASTPGGEQFF. Written as DNA, the CDR3 is TGTGCCAGCACCCCCGGGGGTGAGCAGTTCTTC.

The chain has TRBV21-1 and TRBJ2-6; the table's D call, TRBD2, was not checked against the DNA. TRBV21-1 is labeled a pseudogene. The length of the CDR3 is 14 residues. Written as DNA, the CDR3 is TGTGCCACCCACGGGAACTCTGGGGCCAACGTCCTGACTTTC. Its translation: CATHGNSGANVLTF.

The V gene is TRBV6-2 or TRBV6-3, the J gene TRBJ2-2; possibly TRBD1 for D (6 bases). Germline V gene data show CDR1 as MNHEY and CDR2 as SVGEGT. The CDR3 length is 16 residues. Trimming shortened V by 5 bases and J by 6 bases, and 19 bases separated the two germline ends. Here the CDR3 reads CASSRQTGRGPGELFF. CDR3 bases: TGTGCCAGCAGTCGACAGACAGGCCGGGGCCCCGGGGAGCTGTTTTTT.

The V call is TRBV18, the J call TRBJ2-3, with D possibly TRBD1 on 5 matching bases. The V end was cut by 5 bases, the J end by 8 bases, with 17 bases between. The CDR3 runs to 14 residues. Per the germline V gene, CDR1 is KGHSH and CDR2 is LQKENI. CDR3 in DNA: TGTGCCAGCTCAGAGGACACACACACGGGTACGCAGTATTTT. Encoded protein: CASSEDTHTGTQYF.

The chain links TRBV12-5 to TRBJ2-2; 11 positions match TRBD2. V lost 0 bases and J lost 2; bases outside the gene matches: 8. Germline V gene lookup returns CDR1 LGHNT and CDR2 FRNRAP. The CDR3 spans 19 residues. This chain's CDR3 is CASGLVRASGRFNTGELFF. The CDR3 DNA sequence: TGTGCTAGTGGTTTGGTAAGGGCTAGCGGGAGGTTCAACACCGGGGAGCTGTTTTTT.

The chain is built from TRBV15 and TRBJ1-6; tentative D call: TRBD1 (6 bases). The ends were cut back, 0 bases at V and 7 bases at J, with 13 bases in the middle. The CDR3 length is 16 residues. The germline V gene has CDR1 LNHNV and CDR2 YYDKDF (reference sequence). CDR3 loop: CATSRDPGQQNSPLHF. CDR3 bases: TGTGCCACCAGCAGAGATCCCGGACAGCAAAATTCACCCCTCCACTTT.

On this clone itself: The junction departs from germline at one end; a sequencing error may be responsible. The J gene is TRBJ2-7, the V gene TRBV7-2; D not certain. Per germline, CDR1 SGHTA and CDR2 FQGNSA. The CDR3 sequence is 15 residues long. The CDR3 loop is CASSLGPVASYEQYF. CDR3 coding DNA: TGTGCCAGCAGTTTAGGTCCAGTGGCCTCCTACGAGCAGTACTTC. Complete variable domain (other parts from reference TRBV7-2 and TRBJ2-7): GAGVSQSPSNKVTEKGKDVELRCDPISGHTALYWYRQSLGQGLEFLIYFQGNSAPDKSGLPSDRFSAERTGGSVSTLTIQRTQQEDSAVYLCASSLGPVASYEQYFGPGTRLTVT.

The V and J genes are TRBV9 and TRBJ2-3; TRBD1 might be the D (6 bases). Trimming stripped 0 bases from V and 2 bases from J, with 10 bases between. This CDR3 comprises 15 residues. CDR1 and CDR2 (germline): SGDLS, YYNGEE. CDR3 sequence reads: CASSVDRATTDTQYF. Written as DNA, the CDR3 is TGTGCCAGCAGCGTAGACAGGGCTACCACAGATACGCAGTATTTT.

The chain employs TRBV7-9 and TRBJ1-5, with unresolved D. From germline, CDR1 is SEHNR and CDR2 FQNEAQ (reference sequence). There are 18 residues in the CDR3. The germline V and J ends were trimmed by 2 bases and 0 bases, with 17 bases remaining between them. CDR3 DNA sequence: TGTGCCAGCAGCTTAAGCCGTCTACGGGTGGATAGCAATCAGCCCCAGCATTTT. Protein sequence: CASSLSRLRVDSNQPQHF. Complete variable domain (other parts from reference TRBV7-9 and TRBJ1-5): DTGVSQNPRHKITKRGQNVTFRCDPISEHNRLYWYRQTLGQGPEFLTYFQNEAQLEKSRLLSDRFSAERPKGSFSTLEIQRTEQGDSAMYLCASSLSRLRVDSNQPQHFGDGTRLSIL.

The chain links TRBV29-1 to TRBJ2-5; maybe TRBD2 (6 bases). Per germline, CDR1 SQVTM and CDR2 ANQGSEA. With 2 bases removed from V and 5 bases from J, the gap between germline ends came to 12 bases. The CDR3 sequence is 13 residues long. The CDR3 region is CSVETSRGETQYF. The CDR3 bases are TGCAGCGTTGAAACGTCCCGGGGGGAGACCCAGTACTTC.

This clone was seen only a few times. V is TRBV19 and J is TRBJ1-5; possible D gene TRBD1, 6 bases. The ends were cut back, 2 bases at V and 2 bases at J, with 10 bases in the middle. This CDR3 contains 15 residues. Per the germline V gene, CDR1 is LNHDA and CDR2 is SQIVND (reference sequence). In DNA form, the CDR3 reads TGTGCCAGTAGTATATCCAGGGGAGGCAATCAGCCCCAGCATTTT. It specifies CASSISRGGNQPQHF.

The J gene is TRBJ1-4, the V gene TRBV6-1; a weak D match, TRBD1 (6 bases). The CDR3 contains 15 residues. Germline assignment: CDR1 MNHNS and CDR2 SASEGT. Trimming cost V 3 bases and J 4 bases, with 12 bases left between them. For the CDR3, the DNA is TGTGCCAGCAGTGAGACCCAGGGGTATAATGAAAAACTGTTTTTT. Translating gives CASSETQGYNEKLFF.

The rearrangement joins TRBV19 to TRBJ2-7; possibly TRBD2 for D (5 bases). CDR1 LNHDA and CDR2 SQIVND come from the germline V gene (reference sequence). Trimming took 5 bases from V and 5 from J, leaving 16 bases between them. The CDR3 sequence is 14 residues long. The CDR3 DNA is TGTGCCAGTAGTCTCCGGACGGGAAACAACGAGCAGTACTTC. As protein: CASSLRTGNNEQYF. Full variable domain (remainder filled in from reference TRBV19 and TRBJ2-7): DGGITQSPKYLFRKEGQNVTLSCEQNLNHDAMYWYRQDPGQGLRLIYYSQIVNDFQKGDIAEGYSVSREKKESFPLTVTSAQKNPTAFYLCASSLRTGNNEQYFGPGTRLTVT.

In its sample, this clone was seen once. The rearrangement joins TRBV13 to TRBJ2-5; TRBD2 aligns across 9 bases. This CDR3 has 15 residues. Trimming removed 1 base from V and 2 bases from J; junction bases left unmatched: 2. In germline, CDR1 is PRHDT, CDR2 FYEKMQ (reference sequence). In DNA, the CDR3 is TGTGCCAGCAGCTTAGCCCTAGCGGGGCAAGAGACCCAGTACTTC. Translating it yields CASSLALAGQETQYF.

This clone was recorded only once. V is TRBV5-1 and J is TRBJ2-3, with 7 positions matching TRBD2. The V segment lost 3 bases and the J segment 0 bases; nucleotides outside the gene matches: 7. This CDR3 is built from 16 residues. Germline CDR1 SGHRS, CDR2 YFSETQ. The CDR3 sequence is CASSWSLGGSTDTQYF. CDR3 coding DNA: TGCGCCAGCAGCTGGTCCCTGGGGGGGAGCACAGATACGCAGTATTTT.

There are a few counts of this clone. J is TRBJ1-1 and V is TRBV6-6; 7 bases agree with TRBD1. Germline V CDR1 and CDR2: MNHNY, SVGAGI (reference sequence). The CDR3 length is 15 residues. V lost 0 bases to trimming and J lost 5 bases; unmatched junction nucleotides: 6. CDR3 nucleotides: TGTGCCAGCAGTTACTCCGGGACAGAGAGGACTGAAGCTTTCTTT. It specifies CASSYSGTERTEAFF.

This chain uses TRBV5-4 with TRBJ2-3; maybe TRBD1 (7 bases). CDR3 size: 15 residues. The germline V and J ends were trimmed by 4 bases and 6 bases, with 18 bases remaining between them. Germline loops: CDR1 SGHNT, CDR2 YYREEE (reference sequence). CDR3 in amino acids: CASSQDRRAYDTQYF. DNA for the CDR3: TGTGCCAGCAGCCAGGACAGGAGGGCGTACGATACGCAGTATTTT.

V is TRBV3-1 (or the pseudogene TRBV3-2) and J is TRBJ1-6, with TRBD1 as a possible D gene (5 bases). Per the germline V gene, CDR1 is LGHDT and CDR2 is YNNKEL (reference sequence). V was pared by 5 bases and J by 10 bases, with 9 bases between. The CDR3 spans 12 residues. CDR3 protein: CASSGGESPLHF. CDR3 sequence (DNA): TGTGCCAGCAGCGGGGGGGAATCACCCCTCCACTTT.

This sequence joins TRBV14 and TRBJ2-1; 8 positions agree with TRBD2. The junction had 4 bases not matched to a gene; V was cut back by 3 bases and J by 0 bases. CDR1 and CDR2 from the germline V gene are SGHDN and FVKESK. The CDR3 sequence is 16 residues long. The CDR3 spells CASSQSGSTSYNEQFF. In nucleotides, the CDR3 is TGTGCCAGCAGCCAGAGCGGGAGTACCTCCTACAATGAGCAGTTCTTC.

This clone has a single count. The chain combines TRBV7-6 with TRBJ2-3; 14 bases are shared with TRBD2. Germline CDR1 and CDR2: SGHVS and FNYEAQ. This CDR3 contains 17 residues. V dropped 5 bases and J dropped 1; count of bases not matched to a gene: 5. As DNA, the CDR3 is TGTGCCAGCAGCCGGGGACTAGCGGGGGCGCGCACAGATACGCAGTATTTT. Protein sequence: CASSRGLAGARTDTQYF.

The chain combines TRBV28 with TRBJ2-1; possibly TRBD1 for D (6 bases). Trimming removed 5 bases from V and 4 bases from J, with 9 bases in between. This CDR3 has 13 residues. Looked up from germline, CDR1 is MDHEN and CDR2 is SYDVKM. The CDR3 loop is CASSPGHYNEQFF. CDR3 bases: TGTGCCAGCAGTCCGGGACATTACAATGAGCAGTTCTTC.

This chain connects TRBV5-6 to TRBJ2-5; D not certain. This CDR3 spans 14 amino acids. Deletions cut 1 base from V and 0 bases from J, with 7 bases between. Per the germline V gene, CDR1 is SGHDT and CDR2 is YYEEEE. The CDR3 loop reads CASSLFADQETQYF. CDR3 nucleotide sequence: TGTGCCAGCAGCTTGTTTGCAGACCAAGAGACCCAGTACTTC.

This clone is medium-sized. This sequence joins TRBV6-4 and TRBJ2-3; D is undetermined. The CDR3 consists of 13 residues. V lost 6 bases and J 5 bases, leaving 12 bases between the germline ends. Per the germline V gene, CDR1 is MRHNA and CDR2 is SNTAGT. DNA for the CDR3: TGTGCCAGCAGCCTTAGCTCGGAAGATACGCAGTATTTT. This codes for CASSLSSEDTQYF.

This clone was seen just once. The chain is built from TRBV7-6 and TRBJ1-1, with TRBD1 matching 7 bases. V lost 1 base, J lost 6 bases, and 2 bases stayed unmatched. There are 13 residues in the CDR3. CDR1 and CDR2 from the germline V gene are SGHVS and FNYEAQ. The CDR3 spells CASSLEQGSEAFF. The CDR3 DNA follows: TGTGCCAGCAGCTTAGAACAGGGGTCTGAAGCTTTCTTT.

This clone appeared once. The chain has TRBV5-1 and TRBJ1-4; TRBD1 agrees at 10 bases. CDR3 size: 20 residues. Unmatched junction bases numbered 15, after V lost 3 bases and J lost 1 base. Germline values: CDR1 SGHRS, CDR2 YFSETQ. CDR3 in amino acids: CASSSRPTGGQGRTNEKLFF. The CDR3 coding sequence is TGCGCCAGCAGCTCACGCCCCACCGGGGGACAGGGGCGAACTAATGAAAAACTGTTTTTT. Filled out from reference TRBV5-1 and TRBJ1-4, the complete variable domain reads KAGVTQTPRYLIKTRGQQVTLSCSPISGHRSVSWYQQTPGQGLQFLFEYFSETQRNKGNFPGRFSGRQFSNSRSEMNVSTLELGDSALYLCASSSRPTGGQGRTNEKLFFGSGTQLSVL.

This clone has a handful of counts. The chain recombines TRBV7-3 with TRBJ1-1, with 12 bases that match TRBD1. The J segment lost 11 bases and the V segment lost 4 bases, leaving 8 bases of the junction unmatched. The CDR3 runs 14 residues. In germline, CDR1 is SGHTA, CDR2 FQGTGA. In nucleotides, the CDR3 is TGTGCCAGCAGCTCCCCGGGACAGGGGGCGACGGCTTTCTTT. The encoded protein is CASSSPGQGATAFF.

The chain links TRBV20-1 to TRBJ1-5, with a tentative D call TRBD1 (5 bases). The CDR3 has 14 amino acids. V was trimmed by 3 bases and J by 4 bases, leaving 13 bases between them. Germline CDR1 reads DFQATT; CDR2 reads SNEGSKA (reference sequence). The CDR3 DNA sequence: TGCAGTGCTAGTGGAGGCCGGGGGAATCAGCCCCAGCATTTT. The encoded protein is CSASGGRGNQPQHF.

The CDR3 is CATSRGLAGYTDTQYF. The CDR3 DNA sequence: TGTGCCACCAGCAGAGGACTAGCGGGGTACACAGATACGCAGTATTTT. This chain uses TRBV15 with TRBJ2-3; the match to TRBD2 covers 11 bases. Germline lookup yields CDR1 LNHNV and CDR2 YYDKDF (reference sequence). J was trimmed by 2 bases and V by 1 base; bases with no gene match: 2. The CDR3 length is 16 residues.

This clone occurred once. This sequence joins TRBV30 and TRBJ2-5, with 7 bases identical to TRBD1. J gave up 1 base and V 3 bases, and 5 bases lay outside the gene matches. This CDR3 spans 14 amino acids. From germline, CDR1 is GTSNPN and CDR2 SVGIG (reference sequence). This CDR3 is CAWSRQGIQETQYF. The CDR3 DNA sequence: TGTGCCTGGAGCAGACAGGGAATCCAAGAGACCCAGTACTTC.